These T cell receptor beta chains were read from a single sample in a study of T cell repertoires in cytomegalovirus infection. These receptors' targets are unknown. TCRdb reprocessed the reads with MiXCR, giving one entry per CDR3 protein. The table includes a few hundred thousand distinct CDR3 sequences, 33% detected once. The sample here was cultured PBMCs, taken from culture after CMV antigen stimulation. These receptors were obtained from a human donor in good health (CMV status not recorded). Some clones in this sample may be carry-over from other donors' samples. The CDR3 runs from the conserved cysteine through the conserved F or W. A D gene is named only where the DNA matches it firmly. Size is omitted from some rows. Given values are once, few, many or a class for expanded clones.

V: TRBV6-5; size: NA; J: TRBJ1-4; D: NA; length: 18; DNA: TGTGCCAGCAGTTACTCGATCGTCGACGGAGCAACTAATGAAAAACTGTTTTTT; CDR3: CASSYSIVDGATNEKLFF
V: TRBV7-2; size: NA; J: TRBJ1-2; D: NA; length: 14; DNA: TGTGCCAGCAGCTTAGATAGGGGGTGGCATGGCTACACCTTC; CDR3: CASSLDRGWHGYTF
V: TRBV7-6; size: many; J: TRBJ2-5; D: NA; length: 13; DNA: TGTGCCAGCAGCTTAGTGGTCCAAGAGACCCAGTACTTC; CDR3: CASSLVVQETQYF
V: TRBV7-6; size: few; J: TRBJ2-2; D: NA; length: 14; DNA: TGTGCCAGTAGGGGGGTTCGGAGGGCCGGGGAGCTGTTTTTT; CDR3: CASRGVRRAGELFF
V: TRBV28; size: few; J: TRBJ2-5; D: NA; length: 15; DNA: TGTGCCAGCAGCCCGCTGACCGGGTACCAAGAGACCCAGTACTTC; CDR3: CASSPLTGYQETQYF
V: TRBV14; size: few; J: TRBJ2-2; D: NA; length: 13; DNA: TGTGCCAGCAGCCAAACTGGGTTCGGGGAGCTGTTTTTT; CDR3: CASSQTGFGELFF
V: TRBV5-1; size: NA; J: TRBJ2-1; D: NA; length: 13; DNA: TGCGCCAGCAGTCCGTTGTTCAACAATGAGCAGTTCTTC; CDR3: CASSPLFNNEQFF
V: TRBV20-1; size: NA; J: TRBJ1-6; D: NA; length: 17; DNA: TGCAGTGCTCAACCGCCTCTAACCAGGGGAGGTAATTCACCCCTCCACTTT; CDR3: CSAQPPLTRGGNSPLHF
V: TRBV29-1; size: NA; J: TRBJ2-7; D: TRBD2; length: 15; DNA: TGCAGCGTTTTACAGCTAGCGGGAGTTACCTACGAGCAGTACTTC; CDR3: CSVLQLAGVTYEQYF
V: TRBV7-2; size: NA; J: TRBJ2-3; D: TRBD2; length: 19; DNA: TGTGCCAGCAGCTTGACCGGGACTAGCGGGAGATGGGGCACAGATACGCAGTATTTT; CDR3: CASSLTGTSGRWGTDTQYF
V: TRBV10-3; size: NA; J: TRBJ2-1; D: NA; length: 14; DNA: TGTGCCATCAATAAGGACGGGGCTGGGAGTGAGCAGTTCTTC; CDR3: CAINKDGAGSEQFF
V: TRBV9; size: NA; J: TRBJ2-1; D: TRBD2; length: 15; DNA: TGTGCCAGCAGCTCCACAGGCGGGAGAGGGTATGAGCAGTTCTTC; CDR3: CASSSTGGRGYEQFF
V: TRBV5-6; size: NA; J: TRBJ1-1; D: NA; length: 13; DNA: TGTGCCAGCAGCTCCCCGGTCGGATCGGATGCTTTCTTT; CDR3: CASSSPVGSDAFF
V: TRBV7-9; size: NA; J: TRBJ1-2; D: NA; length: 14; DNA: TGTGCCAGCAGCTTGGAAGGGAGGTCGCGTGGCTACACCTTC; CDR3: CASSLEGRSRGYTF
V: TRBV10-1; size: few; J: TRBJ2-5; D: NA; length: 14; DNA: TGCGCCAGCAGTGAGTCGATCTCAGGGCGAGCCCAGTACTTC; CDR3: CASSESISGRAQYF
V: TRBV10-3; size: NA; J: TRBJ1-5; D: NA; length: 15; DNA: TGTGCCATCAGTGAGTCGTTCACAGAGAATCAGCCCCAGCATTTT; CDR3: CAISESFTENQPQHF
V: TRBV6-2/TRBV6-3; size: few; J: TRBJ2-6; D: NA; length: 16; DNA: TGTGCCAGCAGACAGACGGTCGTCTCTGGGGCCAACGTCCTGACTTTC; CDR3: CASRQTVVSGANVLTF
V: TRBV7-6; size: few; J: TRBJ1-4; D: TRBD1; length: 14; DNA: TGTGCCAGCAGCTTCGGACAGGGAGAAGAAAAACTGTTTTTT; CDR3: CASSFGQGEEKLFF
V: TRBV5-4; size: NA; J: TRBJ2-2; D: TRBD1; length: 17; DNA: TGTGCCAGCAGCTTGGCTTGGCGGCCAGGGGGTACCGGGGAGCTGTTTTTT; CDR3: CASSLAWRPGGTGELFF
V: TRBV7-2; size: few; J: TRBJ1-4; D: TRBD1; length: 15; DNA: TGTGCCAGCAGCTTATTGGGGACAGGGAGTGAAAAACTGTTTTTT; CDR3: CASSLLGTGSEKLFF
V: TRBV29-1; size: NA; J: TRBJ2-5; D: NA; length: 11; DNA: TGCAGCGTTAACTTCGTAGAGACCCAGTACTTC; CDR3: CSVNFVETQYF
V: TRBV7-2; size: NA; J: TRBJ1-4; D: NA; length: 15; DNA: TGTGCCAGCAGCCCCCAGACAGGTTTTACGGAAAAACTGTTTTTT; CDR3: CASSPQTGFTEKLFF
V: TRBV7-2; size: NA; J: TRBJ2-1; D: NA; length: 17; DNA: TGTGCCAGCAGCGCCGGGGGGCGGTCCCTCTCCTACAATGAGCAGTTCTTC; CDR3: CASSAGGRSLSYNEQFF
V: TRBV10-3; size: once; J: TRBJ2-6; D: NA; length: 15; DNA: TGTGCCATCAGTGGGACTCCCACTGGGGCCAACGTCCTGACTTTC; CDR3: CAISGTPTGANVLTF
V: TRBV7-6; size: few; J: TRBJ2-1; D: NA; length: 13; DNA: TGTGCCAGCAGCTTTTCCCCACAAAAGGAGCAGTTCTTC; CDR3: CASSFSPQKEQFF
V: TRBV20-1; size: once; J: TRBJ2-7; D: TRBD2; length: 16; DNA: TGCAGTGCTAGCGGACTAGCGGGAGGGCCAAATTGGGAGCAGTACTTC; CDR3: CSASGLAGGPNWEQYF
V: TRBV5-1; size: NA; J: TRBJ2-7; D: TRBD1; length: 15; DNA: TGCGCCAGCAGCCCCGGGACAGGGTCCACCTACGAGCAGTACTTC; CDR3: CASSPGTGSTYEQYF
V: TRBV4-1; size: NA; J: TRBJ2-1; D: TRBD1; length: 17; DNA: TGCGCCAGCAGCCAAGGGCCCCCGGGACAGCAGAACAATGAGCAGTTCTTC; CDR3: CASSQGPPGQQNNEQFF
V: TRBV6-5; size: few; J: TRBJ2-1; D: TRBD2; length: 15; DNA: TGTGCCAGCAGTCCTAGCGGGAGGGACAGAAATGAGCAGTTCTTC; CDR3: CASSPSGRDRNEQFF
V: TRBV19; size: NA; J: TRBJ1-2; D: TRBD1; length: 12; DNA: TGTGCCAGTAGTGCAGGGGGCTATGGCTACACCTTC; CDR3: CASSAGGYGYTF
V: TRBV12-3/TRBV12-4; size: few; J: TRBJ1-5; D: NA; length: 14; DNA: TGTGCCAGCAGTCCTACAGGAGAAGGACAGCCCCAGCATTTT; CDR3: CASSPTGEGQPQHF
V: TRBV7-2; size: NA; J: TRBJ2-7; D: TRBD2; length: 18; DNA: TGTGCCAGCAGCCCGCGGGGGAGGGGAAGCGGGAGATTCCACGAGCAGTACTTC; CDR3: CASSPRGRGSGRFHEQYF
V: TRBV19; size: NA; J: TRBJ1-4; D: TRBD1; length: 16; DNA: TGTGCCAGCGCTCCTGACCGGGACAGCTCTAATGAAAAACTGTTTTTT; CDR3: CASAPDRDSSNEKLFF
V: TRBV15; size: few; J: TRBJ2-2; D: TRBD1; length: 16; DNA: TGTGCCACCAGCAGAGGGCCGGGACAGGGAACCGGGGAGCTGTTTTTT; CDR3: CATSRGPGQGTGELFF
V: TRBV12-3/TRBV12-4; size: NA; J: TRBJ1-6; D: TRBD1; length: 14; DNA: TGTGCCAGCAGCCCGACAGGGAAAGCTTCACCCCTCCACTTT; CDR3: CASSPTGKASPLHF
V: TRBV20-1; size: few; J: TRBJ1-1; D: NA; length: 17; DNA: TGCAGTGCTGCCGACATCTTACAGGGCTCCATGAACACTGAAGCTTTCTTT; CDR3: CSAADILQGSMNTEAFF
V: TRBV6-5; size: NA; J: TRBJ1-5; D: NA; length: 13; DNA: TGTGCCAGCAGCCGGACACATCTTCAGCCCCAGCATTTT; CDR3: CASSRTHLQPQHF
V: TRBV7-3; size: NA; J: TRBJ2-3; D: NA; length: 13; DNA: TGTGCCAGCAGCGCCGCTAGCGAATATACGCAGTATTTT; CDR3: CASSAASEYTQYF
V: TRBV7-2; size: many; J: TRBJ2-7; D: NA; length: 12; DNA: TGTGCCAGCAGCTTAGTCTCCTACGAGCAGTACTTC; CDR3: CASSLVSYEQYF
V: TRBV14; size: few; J: TRBJ2-5; D: NA; length: 15; DNA: TGTGCCAGCAGCCAAGGGGGGACCGCCCGAGAGACCCAGTACTTC; CDR3: CASSQGGTARETQYF
V: TRBV10-3; size: NA; J: TRBJ2-5; D: TRBD2; length: 15; DNA: TGTGCCATCATGGAGGGACTAGCGGGTCTAGAGACCCAGTACTTC; CDR3: CAIMEGLAGLETQYF
V: TRBV7-8; size: many; J: TRBJ2-3; D: TRBD1; length: 13; DNA: TGTGCCGTCGACACAGGGGGCATAGATACGCAGTATTTT; CDR3: CAVDTGGIDTQYF
V: TRBV4-1; size: NA; J: TRBJ2-1; D: NA; length: 16; DNA: TGCGCCAGCAGCCAAGTTTCTACTAGCCCCAACAATGAGCAGTTCTTC; CDR3: CASSQVSTSPNNEQFF
V: TRBV5-4; size: NA; J: TRBJ2-1; D: NA; length: 15; DNA: TGTGCCAGCAGCTTGGAGGGACGGACCTACAATGAGCAGTTCTTC; CDR3: CASSLEGRTYNEQFF
V: TRBV30; size: NA; J: TRBJ2-5; D: NA; length: 14; DNA: TGTGCCTGGGGACAGGGAGGGGGTCAAGAGACCCAGTACTTC; CDR3: CAWGQGGGQETQYF
V: TRBV27; size: NA; J: TRBJ2-2; D: TRBD2; length: 16; DNA: TGTGCCAGCAGTGCCCGACTAGCGGGAGGCACCGGGGAGCTGTTTTTT; CDR3: CASSARLAGGTGELFF
V: TRBV7-8; size: few; J: TRBJ2-7; D: TRBD1; length: 16; DNA: TGTGCCAGCAGCGCTCCGGGACAGGGGGTCTCCTACGAGCAGTACTTC; CDR3: CASSAPGQGVSYEQYF
V: TRBV28; size: NA; J: TRBJ2-1; D: TRBD2; length: 19; DNA: TGTGCCAGCAACTCTATGTCGAGTTCGGCGGGAGTGCTATACAATGAGCAGTTCTTC; CDR3: CASNSMSSSAGVLYNEQFF
V: TRBV19; size: few; J: TRBJ1-5; D: NA; length: 16; DNA: TGTGCCAGTAGGCTCATTACGGGGGCGAGCAATCAGCCCCAGCATTTT; CDR3: CASRLITGASNQPQHF
V: TRBV7-2; size: NA; J: TRBJ2-1; D: NA; length: 13; DNA: TGTGCCAGCAGGAGTAGGGGGGGAAATGAGCAGTTCTTC; CDR3: CASRSRGGNEQFF
V: TRBV20-1; size: NA; J: TRBJ2-7; D: TRBD2; length: 13; DNA: TGCAGTGCTAGTTCAGCGGGAGCCTACGAGCAGTACTTC; CDR3: CSASSAGAYEQYF
V: TRBV28; size: NA; J: TRBJ2-5; D: NA; length: 15; DNA: TGTGCCAGCAGTCCTCGTGGGGCTAGGCAAGAGACCCAGTACTTC; CDR3: CASSPRGARQETQYF
V: TRBV25-1; size: many; J: TRBJ2-1; D: NA; length: 15; DNA: TGTGCCAGCAGTGCCCTCGACAGCTCCTACAATGAGCAGTTCTTC; CDR3: CASSALDSSYNEQFF
V: TRBV12-3/TRBV12-4; size: NA; J: TRBJ2-1; D: TRBD1; length: 15; DNA: TGTGCCAGCAGTTTACAAGGGACAGGGGGGGGTGAGCAGTTCTTC; CDR3: CASSLQGTGGGEQFF
V: TRBV7-2; size: many; J: TRBJ1-5; D: NA; length: 14; DNA: TGTGCCAGCAGCTTAGACGGCACATATCAGCCCCAGCATTTT; CDR3: CASSLDGTYQPQHF
V: TRBV20-1; size: NA; J: TRBJ2-1; D: TRBD2; length: 17; DNA: TGCAGTGCTCCGTTGGGGCCTAGCGGGAGAGCCAACAATGAGCAGTTCTTC; CDR3: CSAPLGPSGRANNEQFF
V: TRBV19; size: NA; J: TRBJ1-1; D: NA; length: 14; DNA: TGTGCCAGTACCCTTATAGGGGGTAACACTGAAGCTTTCTTT; CDR3: CASTLIGGNTEAFF
V: TRBV19; size: NA; J: TRBJ1-2; D: NA; length: 11; DNA: TGTGCCAGTATGGGGAACTATGGCTACACCTTC; CDR3: CASMGNYGYTF
V: TRBV7-9; size: NA; J: TRBJ2-1; D: TRBD2; length: 17; DNA: TGTGCCAGCAGCTCCTGGACTAGCGGGATCCCCCCCCACGAGCAGTTCTTC; CDR3: CASSSWTSGIPPHEQFF
V: TRBV6-6; size: NA; J: TRBJ2-2; D: TRBD2; length: 18; DNA: TGTGCCAGCACCAACCCCGCCGGGACTAGCGGGAACACCGGGGAGCTGTTTTTT; CDR3: CASTNPAGTSGNTGELFF